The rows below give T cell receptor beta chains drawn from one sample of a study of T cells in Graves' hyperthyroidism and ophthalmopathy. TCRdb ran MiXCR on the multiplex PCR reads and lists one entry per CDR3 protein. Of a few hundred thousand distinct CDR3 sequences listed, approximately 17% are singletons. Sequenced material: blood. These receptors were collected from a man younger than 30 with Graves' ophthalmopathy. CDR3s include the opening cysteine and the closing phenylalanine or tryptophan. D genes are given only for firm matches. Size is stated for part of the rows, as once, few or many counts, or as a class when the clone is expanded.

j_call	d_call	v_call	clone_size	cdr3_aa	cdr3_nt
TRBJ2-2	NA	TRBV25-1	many	CASSAGELFF	TGTGCCAGCAGCGCGGGGGAGCTGTTTTTT
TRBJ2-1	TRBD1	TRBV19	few	CASSTEKLRDSYYNEQFF	TGTGCCAGTAGTACAGAAAAACTCCGGGACAGTTACTACAATGAGCAGTTCTTC
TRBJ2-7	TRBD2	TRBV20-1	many	CSAHTAAGGLSSYEQYF	TGCAGTGCACACACCGCGGCGGGGGGACTGAGCTCCTACGAGCAGTACTTC
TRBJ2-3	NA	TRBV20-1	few	CSASPGPERDTQYF	TGCAGTGCTAGTCCGGGGCCCGAAAGAGATACGCAGTATTTT
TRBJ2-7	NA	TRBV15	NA	CATSRDLRVDDEQYF	TGTGCCACCAGCAGAGATCTCAGGGTCGACGACGAGCAGTACTTC
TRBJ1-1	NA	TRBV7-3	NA	CASSSSANTEAFF	TGTGCCAGCAGCAGCTCAGCTAACACTGAAGCTTTCTTT
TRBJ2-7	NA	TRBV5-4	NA	CASSPGTLNEQYF	TGTGCCAGCAGCCCCGGGACCTTGAACGAGCAGTACTTC
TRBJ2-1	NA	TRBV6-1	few	CATGDGELNEQFF	TGTGCCACCGGGGATGGGGAGCTCAATGAGCAGTTCTTC
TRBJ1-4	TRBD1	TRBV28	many	CASSLVNSGGEKTNEKLFF	TGTGCCAGCAGTTTAGTCAATTCAGGGGGCGAAAAAACTAATGAAAAACTGTTTTTT
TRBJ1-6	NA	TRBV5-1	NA	CASSPKEGSPLHF	TGCGCCAGCAGCCCGAAGGAGGGGTCACCCCTCCACTTT
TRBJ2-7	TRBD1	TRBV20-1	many	CSAKPGQGLYEQYF	TGCAGTGCCAAACCGGGACAGGGCCTCTACGAGCAGTACTTC
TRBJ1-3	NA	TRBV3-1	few	CASSRTGIVSGNTIYF	TGTGCCAGCAGCCGAACAGGGATCGTCTCTGGAAACACCATATATTTT
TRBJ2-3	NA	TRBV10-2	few	CASRRVTNTDTQYF	TGCGCCAGCAGGAGAGTTACAAACACAGATACGCAGTATTTT
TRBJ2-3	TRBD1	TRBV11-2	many	CASSLRRGRTDTQYF	TGTGCCAGCAGCTTACGCAGGGGGCGGACAGATACGCAGTATTTT
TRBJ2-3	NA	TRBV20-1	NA	CSANSGAPQTQYF	TGCAGTGCTAATTCGGGGGCCCCCCAGACGCAGTATTTT
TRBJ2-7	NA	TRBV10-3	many	CAISESGQGHSEEQYF	TGTGCCATCAGTGAGTCCGGGCAGGGACATTCTGAAGAGCAGTACTTC
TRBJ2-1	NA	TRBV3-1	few	CASSQFRGVRDEQFF	TGTGCCAGCAGCCAATTTAGGGGGGTCCGGGATGAGCAGTTCTTC
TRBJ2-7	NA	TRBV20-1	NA	CSARDSVLSYEQYF	TGCAGTGCTAGGGACAGCGTGCTCTCCTACGAGCAGTACTTC
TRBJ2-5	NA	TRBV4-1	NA	CASSTTVQETQYF	TGCGCCAGCAGCACGACAGTCCAAGAGACCCAGTACTTC
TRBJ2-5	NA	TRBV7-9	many	CASRIQETQYF	TGTGCCAGCAGGATCCAAGAGACCCAGTACTTC
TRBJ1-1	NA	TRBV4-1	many	CASSQATMNTEAFF	TGCGCCAGCAGCCAAGCTACGATGAACACTGAAGCTTTCTTT
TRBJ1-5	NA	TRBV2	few	CASSPGRGNQPQHF	TGTGCCAGCAGCCCGGGCAGGGGCAATCAGCCCCAGCATTTT
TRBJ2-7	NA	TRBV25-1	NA	CASSELGARSHEQYF	TGTGCCAGCAGTGAACTCGGGGCTAGGAGCCACGAGCAGTACTTC
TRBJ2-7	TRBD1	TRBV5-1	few	CASSLRPGTGVMAYEQYF	TGCGCCAGCAGTTTACGTCCCGGGACAGGGGTCATGGCCTACGAGCAGTACTTC
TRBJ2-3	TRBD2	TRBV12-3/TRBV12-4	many	CASRGTSGYTDTQYF	TGTGCCAGCAGGGGGACTAGCGGGTACACAGATACGCAGTATTTT
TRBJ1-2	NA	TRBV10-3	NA	CAISESPQAGRYGYTF	TGTGCCATCAGTGAGTCTCCCCAGGCTGGGAGGTATGGCTACACCTTC
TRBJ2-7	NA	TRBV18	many	CASSYPTDYEQYF	TGTGCCAGCTCGTATCCGACAGACTACGAGCAGTACTTC
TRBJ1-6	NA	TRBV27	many	CASSFGGVSPLHF	TGTGCCAGCAGTTTTGGGGGGGTTTCACCCCTCCACTTT
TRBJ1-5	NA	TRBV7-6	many	CASSLMSGGDQPQHF	TGTGCCAGCAGCTTGATGAGCGGGGGCGATCAGCCCCAGCATTTT
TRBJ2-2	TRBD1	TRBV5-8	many	CASFRTGANTGELFF	TGTGCCAGCTTCCGGACAGGCGCGAACACCGGGGAGCTGTTTTTT
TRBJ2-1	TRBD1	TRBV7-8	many	CASSPGQGSSVEQFF	TGTGCCAGCAGCCCCGGACAGGGGTCGTCAGTTGAGCAGTTCTTC
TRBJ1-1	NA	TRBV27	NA	CASSPGTELHGGEAFF	TGTGCCAGCAGTCCTGGGACGGAGCTGCACGGGGGTGAAGCTTTCTTT
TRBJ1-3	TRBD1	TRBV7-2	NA	CAGSPQYDRAGNTIYF	TGTGCCGGCAGCCCACAATACGACAGGGCTGGAAACACCATATATTTT
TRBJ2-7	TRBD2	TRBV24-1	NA	CATSDHTSGGPLEQYF	TGTGCCACCAGTGATCACACTAGCGGGGGGCCTCTCGAGCAGTACTTC
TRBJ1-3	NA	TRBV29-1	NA	CSVESLSGNTIYF	TGCAGCGTTGAATCTCTCTCTGGAAACACCATATATTTT
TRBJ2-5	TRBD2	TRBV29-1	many	CSVAGTSGEETQYF	TGCAGCGTCGCCGGGACTAGCGGGGAAGAGACCCAGTACTTC
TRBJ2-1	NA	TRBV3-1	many	CASSQGSNNEQFF	TGTGCCAGCAGCCAAGGCAGTAACAATGAGCAGTTCTTC
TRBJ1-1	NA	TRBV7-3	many	CASSSTMNTEAFF	TGTGCCAGCAGCTCCACAATGAACACTGAAGCTTTCTTT
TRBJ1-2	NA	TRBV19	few	CASRKQTEPYGYTF	TGTGCCAGCCGGAAGCAGACAGAACCTTATGGCTACACCTTC
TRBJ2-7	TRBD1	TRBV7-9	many	CASSKGTGNYEQYF	TGTGCCAGCAGCAAGGGGACAGGGAACTACGAGCAGTACTTC
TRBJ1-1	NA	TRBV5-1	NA	CASSLPGGVEAFF	TGCGCCAGCAGCTTGCCTGGGGGCGTTGAAGCTTTCTTT
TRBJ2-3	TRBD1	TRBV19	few	CASSTRDRLTDTQYF	TGTGCCAGTAGTACGCGGGACAGGCTCACAGATACGCAGTATTTT
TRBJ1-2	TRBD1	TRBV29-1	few	CSVSGGAFNYGYTF	TGCAGCGTTTCAGGGGGCGCGTTTAACTATGGCTACACCTTC
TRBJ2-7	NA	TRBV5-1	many	CASSFRPFPYEQYF	TGCGCCAGCAGCTTCCGACCGTTCCCCTACGAGCAGTACTTC
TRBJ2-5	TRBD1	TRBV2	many	CASSKDRAGLGTQYF	TGTGCCAGTAGTAAAGACAGGGCCGGTTTGGGGACCCAGTACTTC
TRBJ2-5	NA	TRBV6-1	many	CASSEGPAAGETQYF	TGTGCCAGCAGTGAAGGGCCCGCGGCTGGAGAGACCCAGTACTTC
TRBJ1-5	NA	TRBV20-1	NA	CSARGDGARSNQPQHF	TGCAGTGCTAGAGGGGACGGGGCTAGAAGCAATCAGCCCCAGCATTTT
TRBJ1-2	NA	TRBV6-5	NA	CASSYLGPLNYGYTF	TGTGCCAGCAGTTACTTGGGACCGTTAAACTATGGCTACACCTTC
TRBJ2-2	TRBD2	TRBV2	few	CATGREVFGTGELFF	TGTGCCACCGGGAGGGAGGTGTTTGGCACCGGGGAGCTGTTTTTT
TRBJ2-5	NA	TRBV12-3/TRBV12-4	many	CASSLVEVYPGETQYF	TGTGCCAGCAGTTTGGTCGAGGTGTACCCAGGAGAGACCCAGTACTTC
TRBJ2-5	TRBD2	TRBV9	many	CASSVMVTSGLETQYF	TGTGCCAGCAGCGTAATGGTAACTAGCGGTCTGGAGACCCAGTACTTC
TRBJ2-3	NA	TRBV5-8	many	CASSLAEPARADTQYF	TGTGCCAGCAGCTTGGCGGAGCCAGCCCGCGCAGATACGCAGTATTTT
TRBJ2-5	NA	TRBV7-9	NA	CASSLAQTEETQYF	TGTGCCAGCAGCTTAGCCCAGACCGAAGAGACCCAGTACTTC
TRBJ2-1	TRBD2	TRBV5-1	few	CASSFPTSGLSYNEQFF	TGCGCCAGCAGCTTCCCGACTAGCGGGCTGTCCTACAATGAGCAGTTCTTC
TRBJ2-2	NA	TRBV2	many	CASSESGELFF	TGCGCCAGCAGTGAGTCCGGGGAGCTGTTTTTT
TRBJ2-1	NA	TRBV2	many	CAIDHTTGFYNEQFF	TGTGCCATCGACCATACCACAGGGTTCTACAATGAGCAGTTCTTC
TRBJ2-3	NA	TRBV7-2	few	CASSTSRGVQSYTQYF	TGTGCCAGCAGCACAAGTAGGGGGGTCCAATCCTATACGCAGTATTTT
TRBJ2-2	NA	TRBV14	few	CASRRAGELFF	TGTGCCAGTCGGAGGGCCGGGGAGCTGTTTTTT
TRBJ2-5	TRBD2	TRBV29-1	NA	CSIPGLAGQETQYF	TGCAGCATACCTGGACTAGCGGGGCAAGAGACCCAGTACTTC